The 18 T cell receptor beta chains given below trace back to one sample, sequenced in a study of blood T cells in healthy people across ages. A second 7 to 11 cycle PCR used barcoded and J-beta primers. TCRdb re-derived calls from the 5' RACE reads in MiXCR, one entry per CDR3 protein. The data hold 1.6 million or so distinct CDR3 sequences, with approximately 32% observed a single time. Sequenced input: blood. Receptor source: a young woman in good health.

The CDR3 bases are TGTGCCAGCTCACTACAACAGGGACAAGATAATGAAAAACTGTTTTTT. It is translated as CASSLQQGQDNEKLFF. J is TRBJ1-4 and V is TRBV18; the D gene is possibly TRBD1 (6 bases). Germline V lookup: CDR1 KGHSH, CDR2 LQKENI. V dropped 4 bases and J dropped 4 bases, with 16 bases sitting between them. The CDR3 sequence is 16 residues long. Combining the CDR3 with reference TRBV18 and TRBJ1-4 gives the whole variable domain NAGVMQNPRHLVRRRGQEARLRCSPMKGHSHVYWYRQLPEEGLKFMVYLQKENIIDESGMPKERFSAEFPKEGPSILRIQQVVRGDSAAYFCASSLQQGQDNEKLFFGSGTQLSVL.

This clonotype showed up just once. The chain combines TRBV27 with TRBJ2-3; the match to TRBD2 covers 7 bases. Germline lookup yields CDR1 MNHEY and CDR2 SMNVEV (reference sequence). Germline trimming cut 6 bases from V and 6 bases from J; bases unmatched to any gene: 6. The CDR3 covers 13 residues. The CDR3 reads CASRWGGRDTQYF. The CDR3 nucleotides read TGTGCCAGCAGATGGGGGGGAAGGGATACGCAGTATTTT.

V and J are TRBV11-2 and TRBJ2-3; D is possibly TRBD1 (5 bases). V lost 0 bases, J lost 2 bases, and 12 bases lay in between. This CDR3 region has 16 residues. Germline assignment: CDR1 SGHAT and CDR2 FQNNGV. For the CDR3, the DNA is TGTGCCAGCAGCTTAGAGGACAAGCGAGTCACAGATACGCAGTATTTT. It codes for CASSLEDKRVTDTQYF.

Details on this clonotype: Germline and junction disagree at one end, which may indicate a read error. The rearrangement joins TRBV20-1 to TRBJ2-1; 8 bases map to TRBD1. The CDR3 totals 15 residues. Germline CDR1 and CDR2: DFQATT and SNEGSKA (reference sequence). The CDR3 DNA is TGCAGTGCTGGCCGGGACAGGTTCTCCTACAACGAGCAGTTCTTC. This translates into CSAGRDRFSYNEQFF.

The V call is TRBV7-3, the J call TRBJ2-3; TRBD2 matches at 9 bases. Germline CDR1 reads SGHTA; CDR2 reads FQGTGA. J was trimmed by 2 bases and V by 5 bases; bases with no gene match: 8. CDR3 length: 16 amino acids. CDR3 bases: TGTGCCAGCAGCCGCGGGGGGGGCGAGTTCACAGATACGCAGTATTTT. Residues: CASSRGGGEFTDTQYF.

The rearrangement links TRBV15 to TRBJ2-3; D possibly corresponds to TRBD1 (6 bases). V dropped 0 bases and J dropped 1 base, with 11 bases sitting between them. The germline gives CDR1 LNHNV, CDR2 YYDKDF (reference sequence). The CDR3 covers 16 residues. For the CDR3, the DNA is TGTGCCACCAGCAGAGATTCAGAGGGGGGCACAGATACGCAGTATTTT. Translating it yields CATSRDSEGGTDTQYF. Full variable domain (remainder filled in from reference TRBV15 and TRBJ2-3): DAMVIQNPRYQVTQFGKPVTLSCSQTLNHNVMYWYQQKSSQAPKLLFHYYDKDFNNEADTPDNFQSRRPNTSFCFLDIRSPGLGDTAMYLCATSRDSEGGTDTQYFGPGTRLTVL.

CDR3 bases: TGCGCCAGCAGCTTGGGCGGACAGGCCCTCTCCTACGAGCAGTACTTC. It codes for CASSLGGQALSYEQYF. The chain combines TRBV5-1 with TRBJ2-7, with 7 bases aligning to TRBD1. The germline gives CDR1 SGHRS, CDR2 YFSETQ. The CDR3 is made up of 16 amino acids. V shed 0 bases, J shed 0 bases, and the junction held 6 bases outside the gene matches.

This clonotype was seen a few times. The DNA of the CDR3 is TGTGCCAGCAGTTATGGGGGGGCCGCTAATGAGCAGTTCTTC. This gives the protein CASSYGGAANEQFF. The chain joins TRBV6-5 to TRBJ2-1; D perhaps matches TRBD2 (7 bases). The V gene's germline CDR1 is MNHEY and CDR2 SVGAGI. V lost 3 bases and J 7 bases, leaving 13 bases between the germline ends. This CDR3 is 14 amino acids long.

This clonotype showed up just a few times. The V and J genes are TRBV10-3 and TRBJ2-1; 13 bases fit TRBD2. Per the germline V gene, CDR1 is ENHRY and CDR2 is SYGVKD. The CDR3 is made up of 15 amino acids. V gave up 3 bases and J gave up 8 bases; unmatched junction bases: 4. CDR3 coding DNA: TGTGCCATCAGTGATTGGACTAGCGGGAGCGATGAGCAGTTCTTC. Residues: CAISDWTSGSDEQFF.

This clonotype has a handful of counts. The chain combines TRBV6-1 with TRBJ2-1; TRBD1 or TRBD2 may be the D gene (5 bases each). The CDR3 consists of 17 residues. V gave up 1 base and J gave up 9 bases, with 22 bases separating them. The germline gives CDR1 MNHNS, CDR2 SASEGT. Here the CDR3 reads CASSEGGTRLRVSEQFF. The CDR3 nucleotides read TGTGCCAGCAGTGAAGGGGGGACGCGTTTACGAGTGAGTGAGCAGTTCTTC.

This chain joins TRBV29-1 and TRBJ1-2; D gene ambiguous. V lost 6 bases and J lost 6, with 17 bases in between. The CDR3 is made up of 13 amino acids. Germline values: CDR1 SQVTM, CDR2 ANQGSEA. CDR3 protein: CSVDQTLHHGYTF. The CDR3 DNA is TGCAGCGTCGATCAGACACTACACCATGGCTACACCTTC.

This clonotype has a handful of counts. V usage is TRBV20-1 and J usage is TRBJ2-7; TRBD2 matches at 9 bases. CDR3 length equals 14 residues. Per germline, CDR1 DFQATT and CDR2 SNEGSKA (reference sequence). The CDR3 protein is CKASGVLSSYEQYF. The CDR3 coding sequence is TGCAAGGCTAGCGGGGTGTTAAGCTCCTACGAGCAGTACTTC.

The chain joins TRBV7-6 to TRBJ2-2; 7 bases are a match to TRBD1. The V gene's germline CDR1 is SGHVS and CDR2 FNYEAQ. Germline trimming cut 5 bases from V and 9 bases from J; bases unmatched to any gene: 12. The CDR3 has 15 amino acids. This CDR3 reads CASSGDRPTGWELFF. Written as DNA, the CDR3 is TGTGCCAGCAGCGGTGATAGGCCGACAGGGTGGGAGCTGTTTTTT.

This clonotype was observed a handful of times. The V gene is TRBV7-3, the J gene TRBJ2-7; 10 positions match TRBD1. The CDR3 length is 14 residues. Germline assignment: CDR1 SGHTA and CDR2 FQGTGA. V lost 3 bases and J lost 6; bases outside the gene matches: 5. In DNA form, the CDR3 reads TGTGCCAGCAGCTTGACGCGGGACAGGGGCGAGCAGTACTTC. This codes for CASSLTRDRGEQYF.

This clonotype showed up just a few times. The V gene is TRBV6-2 or TRBV6-3, the J gene TRBJ2-1; 7 bases match TRBD1. The CDR3 runs 14 residues. Germline trimming cut 4 bases from V and 5 bases from J; bases unmatched to any gene: 5. CDR1 and CDR2 (germline): MNHEY, SVGEGT. The CDR3 is CASSSTGQHNEQFF. The CDR3 DNA reads TGTGCCAGCAGTTCCACGGGACAGCACAATGAGCAGTTCTTC.

This clonotype has only a few counts. This chain connects TRBV7-9 to TRBJ1-5, with D possibly matching TRBD1 (5 bases). V was clipped by 2 bases and J by 6 bases, with 14 bases between them. The CDR3 has 15 amino acids. CDR1 and CDR2 (germline): SEHNR, FQNEAQ (reference sequence). CDR3: CASSLSQGGAQPQHF. The CDR3 DNA is TGTGCCAGCAGCTTATCTCAGGGAGGGGCTCAGCCCCAGCATTTT.

This clonotype showed up many times. The chain has TRBV14 and TRBJ2-6; unclear D gene. There are 15 residues in the CDR3. Trimming took 1 base from V and 0 from J, leaving 4 bases between them. CDR1 and CDR2 from the germline V gene are SGHDN and FVKESK. The CDR3 DNA is TGTGCCAGCAGCCAAGCTCACTCTGGGGCCAACGTCCTGACTTTC. Its protein product is CASSQAHSGANVLTF.

The rearrangement joins TRBV27 to TRBJ1-2; D unresolved. Trimming pared 6 bases from V and 3 bases from J, leaving 14 bases between. The CDR3 is made up of 14 amino acids. Germline CDR1 MNHEY, CDR2 SMNVEV (reference sequence). CDR3 nucleotides: TGTGCCAGCAGCCGGAAAGGCCTCCACTATGGCTACACCTTC. Encoded protein: CASSRKGLHYGYTF.